Sequencing of this TCR beta chain was carried out in a study of OX40 agonist ivuxolimab in advanced cancers. Method: immunoSEQ multiplex PCR; TCRdb's copy keeps in-frame clones and lacks some. The repertoire holds 70,000 or so clones, with approximately 81% as singletons. If patients had autoimmune disease history or systemic immunosuppression, they were excluded. The CDR3 loop spans 16 amino acids. The V gene end was trimmed by 4 bases and the J gene end by 2 bases; junction bases not matched to a gene: 9. Germline CDR1 SGHRS, CDR2 YFSETQ. J is TRBJ2-5 and V is TRBV5-1; 9 bases fit TRBD2. The TCR originated in an adult with an advanced solid tumor such as melanoma, head and neck, liver or kidney cancer. The source was CD4+ or CD8+ T cells sorted from blood, collected in a trial of the OX40 agonist ivuxolimab. CDR3 region: CASSPSGTSMQETQYF. The CDR3 region has the DNA TGCGCCAGCAGCCCGTCCGGGACTAGCATGCAAGAGACCCAGTACTTC.